These 10 T cell receptor beta chains came from one sample sequenced in a study of Ad26.COV2.S vaccination and SARS-CoV-2 variants. Repertoires were generated with immunoSEQ multiplex PCR, while TCRdb's copy carries only in-frame clones and drops some. The sample lists 300,000 to 500,000 clones; around nine tenths were seen once. Specified treatment: around 19 received Ad26.COV2.S at low or high dose, single or two shots; roughly five received placebo; per-sample allocation not given. Day 63 following the first vaccine or placebo injection was when the samples were taken. Source: peripheral blood, taken in a trial of Ad26.COV2.S vaccine versus placebo. These TCRs come from a person aged 18-60 years who received the Ad26.COV2.S COVID-19 vaccine or a placebo.

In this sample, this clone turned up once. V gene TRBV10-3 combines with J gene TRBJ2-7; D gene ambiguous. The germline CDR1 and CDR2 sequences are ENHRY and SYGVKD. This CDR3 is built from 9 residues. Trimming left V 6 bases short and J 6 bases short, with 3 bases between. The CDR3 reads CAIRSEQYF. In nucleotides, the CDR3 is TGTGCCATCAGGAGCGAGCAGTACTTC.

This chain uses TRBV7-2 with TRBJ2-7; no clear D gene. Looked up from germline, CDR1 is SGHTA and CDR2 is FQGNSA. Trimming removed 0 bases from V and 3 bases from J, with 6 bases in between. The CDR3 covers 13 residues. Here the CDR3 DNA reads TGTGCCAGCAGCTTAGCGTACAGCTACGAGCAGTACTTC. It is translated as CASSLAYSYEQYF.

This clone was seen only a few times. One end of the junction does not line up with germline, which may come from a read error. The J gene is TRBJ2-7, the V gene TRBV19, with 7 bases that match TRBD1. The CDR3 sequence is 15 residues long. Germline V gene lookup returns CDR1 LNHDA and CDR2 SQIVND (reference sequence). CDR3 sequence reads: CASRISGTATYEQYF. The CDR3 DNA reads as TGTGCCAGTCGTATATCCGGGACAGCCACCTACGAGCAGTACTTC.

This clone was counted between two and nine times. The chain recombines TRBV6-1 with TRBJ2-7; D could derive from TRBD1 or TRBD2 (5 bases each). Trimming took 2 bases from V and 0 from J, leaving 11 bases between them. The germline V gene encodes CDR1 MNHNS and CDR2 SASEGT. This CDR3 has 15 residues. CDR3: CASSERWGSSYEQYF. The CDR3 region has the DNA TGTGCCAGCAGTGAAAGGTGGGGGAGCTCCTACGAGCAGTACTTC.

This chain links TRBV9 with TRBJ1-2; the D gene is possibly TRBD1 (5 bases). Looked up from germline, CDR1 is SGDLS and CDR2 is YYNGEE. V lost 4 bases and J lost 4, with 17 bases in between. This CDR3 is built from 15 residues. CDR3 sequence: CASSKGTDLSYGYTF. The CDR3 DNA reads as TGTGCCAGCAGCAAAGGGACTGACCTTAGCTATGGCTACACCTTC.

V gene TRBV3-1 (or the pseudogene TRBV3-2) combines with J gene TRBJ1-4; 7 bases line up with TRBD1. With V trimmed by 2 bases and J by 10 bases, 4 bases remained unmatched. Germline values: CDR1 LGHDT, CDR2 YNNKEL (reference sequence). The CDR3 has 13 amino acids. This chain's CDR3 is CASSQYRGGKLFF. The CDR3 bases are TGTGCCAGCAGCCAATACAGGGGAGGAAAACTGTTTTTT.

The chain links TRBV5-1 to TRBJ1-4; 9 bases line up with TRBD1. The germline V gene has CDR1 SGHRS and CDR2 YFSETQ. This CDR3 is 19 amino acids long. With 1 base clipped from V and 3 bases from J, the junction kept 13 bases outside the gene matches. The CDR3 protein is CASSLSASLQGAANEKLFF. In DNA form, the CDR3 reads TGCGCCAGCAGCTTGAGTGCTTCTCTACAGGGGGCAGCTAATGAAAAACTGTTTTTT.

The table lists this clone with a count of one. The chain carries TRBV6-5 and TRBJ2-7; 7 nucleotides match TRBD1. This CDR3 is built from 13 residues. J lost 0 bases, V lost 11 bases, and 7 bases had no gene match. CDR1 MNHEY and CDR2 SVGAGI come from the germline V gene. CDR3 residues: CASTQGVSYEQYF. CDR3 coding DNA: TGTGCCTCCACTCAGGGGGTCTCCTACGAGCAGTACTTC.

This chain connects TRBV3-1 (or the pseudogene TRBV3-2) to TRBJ2-3; D is unclear. Between the trimmed V and J ends, which lost 9 bases and 2 bases, there was a span of 12 bases. This CDR3 comprises 13 residues. Germline CDR1 and CDR2: LGHDT and YNNKEL (reference sequence). The CDR3 region is CASSRSATDTQYF. The CDR3, as DNA: TGTGCCAGTTCGCGGAGCGCCACAGATACGCAGTATTTT.

The chain combines TRBV14 with TRBJ1-1, with a weak D call TRBD1 (6 bases). Looked up from germline, CDR1 is SGHDN and CDR2 is FVKESK. Between the trimmed V and J ends, which lost 3 bases and 3 bases, there was a span of 17 bases. This CDR3 has 16 amino acids. Here the CDR3 DNA reads TGTGCCAGCAGCCACGGGACCCGGGACAACCACACTGAAGCTTTCTTT. This translates into CASSHGTRDNHTEAFF.